The 27 T cell receptor beta chains presented below share a single source sample, sequenced in a study of T cell repertoires in cytomegalovirus infection. Their recognized antigens are unknown. TCRdb re-derived calls from the reads in MiXCR, one entry per CDR3 protein. The table lists approximately 910,000 distinct CDR3 sequences, about a third of them singletons. The sample in question was cultured CD8+ T cells from PBMCs, obtained from culture after CMV antigen stimulation. All receptors come from a human donor in good health (CMV status not recorded). Some clones in this sample may be carry-over from other donors' samples.

The chain is built from TRBV19 and TRBJ2-2; 7 bases are a match to TRBD2. Germline V gives CDR1 LNHDA, CDR2 SQIVND (reference sequence). With 4 bases clipped from V and 1 base from J, the junction kept 6 bases outside the gene matches. This CDR3 region has 16 residues. In DNA form, the CDR3 reads TGTGCCAGTAGTAGGGACCGGGGGGTGAACACCGGGGAGCTGTTTTTT. Its translation is CASSRDRGVNTGELFF.

The J gene is TRBJ2-1, the V gene TRBV4-2; a possible D gene is TRBD1 (6 bases). V lost 3 bases, J lost 4 bases, and 16 bases lay in between. This CDR3 spans 16 amino acids. CDR1 and CDR2 from the germline V gene are LGHNA and YNFKEQ. In DNA form, the CDR3 reads TGTGCCAGCAGCCATGAGACAGGAGTACTTTACAATGAGCAGTTCTTC. Translated, it gives CASSHETGVLYNEQFF.

The sample holds many counts of this clonotype. The chain carries TRBV7-8 and TRBJ2-3, with a possible D match to TRBD2 (6 bases). The CDR3 has 18 amino acids. Trimming cost V 2 bases and J 5 bases, with 23 bases left between them. Germline-derived CDR1 and CDR2 are SGHVS and FQNEAQ. CDR3 nucleotide sequence: TGTGCCAGCAGCTTATTCAGTCCGGGGGTAAGGATAGAAGATACGCAGTATTTT. It translates to CASSLFSPGVRIEDTQYF. The whole variable domain, filled in from reference TRBV7-8 and TRBJ2-3, reads GAGVSQSPRYKVAKRGQDVALRCDPISGHVSLFWYQQALGQGPEFLTYFQNEAQLDKSGLPSDRFFAERPEGSVSTLKIQRTQQEDSAVYLCASSLFSPGVRIEDTQYFGPGTRLTVL.

This clonotype has more than one count but fewer than ten. The CDR3 region is CASGEAGANVLTF. Written as DNA, the CDR3 is TGCGCCAGCGGGGAGGCGGGGGCCAACGTCCTGACTTTC. The rearrangement joins TRBV10-1 to TRBJ2-6; maybe TRBD2 (6 bases). The V end was cut by 8 bases, the J end by 4 bases, with 9 bases between. The CDR3 length is 13 residues. The germline gives CDR1 WNHNN, CDR2 SYGVQD (reference sequence).

In its sample, this clonotype was seen once. This chain uses TRBV6-1 with TRBJ1-2; 8 bases fit TRBD1. Germline V gene data show CDR1 as MNHNS and CDR2 as SASEGT. The CDR3 sequence is 14 residues long. Trimming took 6 bases from V and 4 from J; bases not matched to a gene: 7. The CDR3 sequence is CASRADRALYGYTF. The CDR3 region has the DNA TGTGCCAGCAGAGCGGACAGGGCCCTCTATGGCTACACCTTC.

The chain employs TRBV19 and TRBJ1-6; tentatively, D is TRBD1 (5 bases). This CDR3 has 15 amino acids. Trimming removed 3 bases from V and 4 bases from J, with 10 bases in between. Germline V lookup: CDR1 LNHDA, CDR2 SQIVND (reference sequence). The CDR3 nucleotides are TGTGCCAGTAGTATCCGGGACGGTTATAATTCACCCCTCCACTTT. The encoded protein is CASSIRDGYNSPLHF.

CDR3 amino acids: CASSSQGRKSYGYTF. The CDR3 DNA reads as TGTGCCAGCAGTTCACAGGGGAGAAAGTCCTATGGCTACACCTTC. This sequence joins TRBV6-1 and TRBJ1-2; 7 positions agree with TRBD1. The ends lost 5 bases at V and 4 bases at J; junction bases unmatched: 10. This CDR3 has 15 residues. Germline values: CDR1 MNHNS, CDR2 SASEGT.

Only a few counts were recorded for this clonotype. The J gene is TRBJ1-4, the V gene TRBV2; no definite D call. Trimming left V 4 bases short and J 4 bases short, with 10 bases between. The CDR3 has 14 amino acids. CDR1 is SNHLY, CDR2 FYNNEI, per germline. Here the CDR3 reads CASSGVQINEKLFF. DNA for the CDR3: TGTGCCAGCAGTGGGGTCCAGATTAATGAAAAACTGTTTTTT.

This clonotype was seen at least ten times. The chain combines TRBV7-9 with TRBJ1-1; the D gene is possibly TRBD1 (5 bases). Germline CDR1 is SEHNR and CDR2 is FQNEAQ (reference sequence). The CDR3 is 13 residues long. Trimming shortened V by 4 bases and J by 1 base, and 7 bases separated the two germline ends. DNA of the CDR3: TGTGCCAGCAGCTGGGGGGGGAACACTGAAGCTTTCTTT. Its translation is CASSWGGNTEAFF.

DNA of the CDR3: TGTGCCAGCAGTTTGCGGGGCCGGGAGTACGAGCAGTACGTC. This translates into CASSLRGREYEQYV. The V call is TRBV12-3 or TRBV12-4, the J call TRBJ2-7; D possibly corresponds to TRBD2 (6 bases). The CDR3 has 14 amino acids. Trimming cost V 3 bases and J 4 bases, with 13 bases left between them.

V is TRBV4-3 and J is TRBJ1-5; 10 nucleotides align to TRBD1. Unmatched junction bases numbered 5, after V lost 1 base and J lost 5 bases. Germline lookup yields CDR1 LGHNA and CDR2 YSLEER. This CDR3 contains 16 residues. CDR3 protein: CASSQGMDRGDQPQHF. As DNA, the CDR3 is TGCGCCAGCAGCCAAGGAATGGACAGGGGGGATCAGCCCCAGCATTTT.

The V gene is TRBV5-6, the J gene TRBJ2-2; 7 positions agree with TRBD1. The V and J ends lost 9 bases and 9 bases, in that order; junction bases with no gene match: 11. This CDR3 spans 13 amino acids. Per germline, CDR1 SGHDT and CDR2 YYEEEE. This chain's CDR3 is CATSQGQTRELFF. CDR3 nucleotide sequence: TGTGCCACCTCACAGGGGCAAACCAGGGAGCTGTTTTTT.

The chain uses TRBV5-1 and TRBJ2-7; the D gene is possibly TRBD1 (6 bases). CDR3 length equals 18 residues. Germline V gene data show CDR1 as SGHRS and CDR2 as YFSETQ. V was shortened by 1 base and J by 0 bases, with 20 bases between the two germline ends. As DNA, the CDR3 is TGCGCCAGCAGCTTGCGCCGGGACACCGAGTACCGCTCCTACGAGCAGTACTTC. It codes for CASSLRRDTEYRSYEQYF. Variable domain in full (rest from reference TRBV5-1 and TRBJ2-7): KAGVTQTPRYLIKTRGQQVTLSCSPISGHRSVSWYQQTPGQGLQFLFEYFSETQRNKGNFPGRFSGRQFSNSRSEMNVSTLELGDSALYLCASSLRRDTEYRSYEQYFGPGTRLTVT.

The sample holds a few counts of this clonotype. The V call is TRBV19, the J call TRBJ1-6; D ambiguous. The CDR3 spans 15 residues. V was clipped by 5 bases and J by 8 bases, with 16 bases between them. CDR1 is LNHDA, CDR2 SQIVND, per germline (reference sequence). CDR3 protein: CASSAYRRNDSPLHF. As DNA, the CDR3 is TGTGCCAGTAGTGCTTATCGGCGGAACGATTCACCCCTCCACTTT. The variable domain in full, completed from reference TRBV19 and TRBJ1-6, reads DGGITQSPKYLFRKEGQNVTLSCEQNLNHDAMYWYRQDPGQGLRLIYYSQIVNDFQKGDIAEGYSVSREKKESFPLTVTSAQKNPTAFYLCASSAYRRNDSPLHFGNGTRLTVT.

The table lists this clonotype with many counts. J is TRBJ2-2 and V is TRBV7-2; D possibly corresponds to TRBD1 (5 bases). The V end was cut by 5 bases, the J end by 6 bases, with 7 bases between. Germline CDR1 and CDR2: SGHTA and FQGNSA. CDR3 size: 12 residues. CDR3 sequence: CASSVGPGELFF. DNA for the CDR3: TGTGCCAGCAGCGTGGGGCCCGGGGAGCTGTTTTTT.

This clonotype was recorded at least ten times. This chain connects TRBV7-8 to TRBJ2-7; TRBD1 might be the D (6 bases). CDR1 and CDR2 from the germline V gene are SGHVS and FQNEAQ. CDR3 length equals 13 residues. Trimming left V 6 bases short and J 1 base short, with 10 bases between. The CDR3 region is CASRGDKSYEQYF. In DNA, the CDR3 is TGTGCCAGCAGAGGGGACAAGTCCTACGAGCAGTACTTC. The full variable domain, in which reference TRBV7-8 and TRBJ2-7 provide the parts outside the CDR3, is GAGVSQSPRYKVAKRGQDVALRCDPISGHVSLFWYQQALGQGPEFLTYFQNEAQLDKSGLPSDRFFAERPEGSVSTLKIQRTQQEDSAVYLCASRGDKSYEQYFGPGTRLTVT.

The rearrangement joins TRBV9 to TRBJ2-7; no firm D call. The CDR3 totals 15 residues. Germline loops: CDR1 SGDLS, CDR2 YYNGEE. The V end was cut by 2 bases, the J end by 0 bases, with 12 bases between. The CDR3 loop is CASSVDTLTSYEQYF. CDR3 DNA: TGTGCCAGCAGCGTCGACACCCTTACCTCCTACGAGCAGTACTTC. Based on the CDR3 plus reference TRBV9 and TRBJ2-7, the full variable domain is DSGVTQTPKHLITATGQRVTLRCSPRSGDLSVYWYQQSLDQGLQFLIQYYNGEERAKGNILERFSAQQFPDLHSELNLSSLELGDSALYFCASSVDTLTSYEQYFGPGTRLTVT.

This clonotype was detected only a few times. J is TRBJ2-2 and V is TRBV6-5, with D possibly matching TRBD1 (6 bases). The V gene lost 0 bases and the J gene lost 2 bases, with 16 bases spanning the gap. Germline V gene sequence: CDR1 MNHEY, CDR2 SVGAGI. This CDR3 region has 18 residues. This CDR3 is CASSYSHTGTLNTGELFF. For the CDR3, the DNA is TGTGCCAGCAGTTACTCGCATACCGGGACACTTAACACCGGGGAGCTGTTTTTT.

The chain recombines TRBV7-8 with TRBJ2-7, with 15 bases identical to TRBD2. CDR3 length equals 17 residues. CDR1 and CDR2 from the germline V gene are SGHVS and FQNEAQ. Unmatched junction bases numbered 8, after V lost 3 bases and J lost 5 bases. CDR3 sequence: CASSFGLAGGPVDEQYF. As DNA, the CDR3 is TGTGCCAGCAGCTTTGGACTAGCGGGGGGGCCGGTCGACGAGCAGTACTTC.

This clonotype has a handful of counts. V is TRBV10-3 and J is TRBJ2-7; 7 bases line up with TRBD1. The CDR3 is made up of 15 amino acids. V shed 2 bases and J 2 bases; nucleotides not matched to a gene: 6. Germline V gives CDR1 ENHRY, CDR2 SYGVKD. CDR3 sequence: CAISEEQGKTYEQYV. As DNA, the CDR3 is TGTGCCATCAGTGAGGAACAGGGGAAGACCTACGAGCAGTACGTC.

V usage is TRBV6-2 or TRBV6-3 and J usage is TRBJ2-7; 8 positions agree with TRBD1. CDR1 is MNHEY and CDR2 is SVGEGT in the germline V gene. CDR3 size: 16 residues. Written as DNA, the CDR3 is TGTGCCGGCAGTTACGACGACAGGGGAGGTACCTACGAGCAGTACGTC. Amino acids: CAGSYDDRGGTYEQYV.

The chain employs TRBV12-5 and TRBJ1-4; possible D gene TRBD1, 6 bases. In germline, CDR1 is LGHNT, CDR2 FRNRAP. Trimming removed 0 bases at V and 5 bases at J, with 22 bases between. The CDR3 is 19 amino acids. The CDR3: CASGLVLRGTLGGNEKLFF. The CDR3 DNA is TGTGCTAGTGGTTTGGTACTAAGGGGGACTCTCGGGGGGAATGAAAAACTGTTTTTT.

This chain links TRBV28 with TRBJ2-3; D is possibly TRBD1 (6 bases). This CDR3 contains 14 residues. The V gene's germline CDR1 is MDHEN and CDR2 SYDVKM. Trimming cost V 7 bases and J 6 bases, with 17 bases left between them. The DNA of the CDR3 is TGTGCCAGCAACCCGGACAGTCCCACGGATACGCAGTATTTT. Translating it yields CASNPDSPTDTQYF.

The chain has TRBV6-1 and TRBJ1-2, with no clear D. The CDR3 consists of 16 residues. The V end lost 1 base, the J end lost 3 bases, and 15 bases lay between the germline ends. Germline V gene lookup returns CDR1 MNHNS and CDR2 SASEGT. The chain's CDR3 is CASSEDGRARYYGYTF. In DNA form, the CDR3 reads TGTGCCAGCAGTGAAGACGGAAGGGCCCGATACTATGGCTACACCTTC.

The rearrangement links TRBV5-4 to TRBJ1-6, with D possibly matching TRBD1 (6 bases). The CDR3 has 15 residues. The ends were cut back, 3 bases at V and 13 bases at J, with 20 bases in the middle. Germline V lookup: CDR1 SGHNT, CDR2 YYREEE (reference sequence). CDR3 coding DNA: TGTGCCAGCAGCTGGTCACTAGGGGACAAGGACCCCCTCCACTTT. It codes for CASSWSLGDKDPLHF.

This clonotype has a handful of counts. The chain joins TRBV10-3 to TRBJ2-2, with 8 bases aligning to TRBD1. CDR3 length: 16 amino acids. CDR1 ENHRY and CDR2 SYGVKD come from the germline V gene. The V segment lost 1 base and the J segment 1 base; nucleotides outside the gene matches: 2. The CDR3 region has the DNA TGTGCCATCAGTGAGTGGGGACAGGAGAACACCGGGGAGCTGTTTTTT. It codes for CAISEWGQENTGELFF.

This clonotype was detected only a few times. V and J are TRBV12-3 or TRBV12-4 and TRBJ2-2; possible D gene TRBD2, 6 bases. The V end was cut by 10 bases, the J end by 3 bases, with 12 bases between. This CDR3 has 13 residues. This CDR3 reads CATGGTYTGELFF. The CDR3 DNA sequence: TGTGCCACCGGCGGGACTTACACCGGGGAGCTGTTTTTT.